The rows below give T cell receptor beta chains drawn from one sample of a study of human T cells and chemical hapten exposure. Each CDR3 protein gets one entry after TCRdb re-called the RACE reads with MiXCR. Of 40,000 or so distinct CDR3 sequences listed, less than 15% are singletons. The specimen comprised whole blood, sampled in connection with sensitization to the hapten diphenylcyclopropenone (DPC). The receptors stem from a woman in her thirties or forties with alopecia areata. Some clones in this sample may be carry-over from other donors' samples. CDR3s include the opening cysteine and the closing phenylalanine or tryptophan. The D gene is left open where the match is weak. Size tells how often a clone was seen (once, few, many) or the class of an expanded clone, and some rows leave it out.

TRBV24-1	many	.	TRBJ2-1	TGTGCCACCAGTGATTTTCTGGGGAATGAGCAGTTCTTC	CATSDFLGNEQFF
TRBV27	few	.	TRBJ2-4	TGTGCCAGCAGTTTGTCGAGGGGAACGAACATTCAGTACTTC	CASSLSRGTNIQYF
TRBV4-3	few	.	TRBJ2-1	TGCGCCAGCAGCCAAGATGCCGGGGGCCCCTACAATGAGCAGTTCTTC	CASSQDAGGPYNEQFF
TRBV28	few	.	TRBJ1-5	TGTGCTGTCGGCAATCAGCCCCAGCATTTT	CAVGNQPQHF
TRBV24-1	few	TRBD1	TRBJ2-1	TGTGCCACCAGTCCGCGGACAGGGGGCAATGAGCAGTTCTTC	CATSPRTGGNEQFF
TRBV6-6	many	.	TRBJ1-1	TGTGCCAGCAGCCCGGATCAAGGGACTGAAGCTTTCTTT	CASSPDQGTEAFF
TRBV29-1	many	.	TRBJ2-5	TGCAGCGTTGAAAGGGAGACCCAGTACTTC	CSVERETQYF
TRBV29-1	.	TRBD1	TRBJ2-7	TGCAGCGTTGACGGGACAGAATGGGGCGAGCAGTACTTC	CSVDGTEWGEQYF
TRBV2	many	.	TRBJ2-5	TGTGCCAGCAAAACAGATCGGTACTTC	CASKTDRYF
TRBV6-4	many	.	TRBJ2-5	TGTGCCAGCCCCCCTTCTTCAGGGGATCAAGAGACCCAGTACTTC	CASPPSSGDQETQYF
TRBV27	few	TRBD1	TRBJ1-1	TGTGCCAGCAGCCACCAGGGGGCAGTCATGAACACTGAAGCTTTCTTT	CASSHQGAVMNTEAFF
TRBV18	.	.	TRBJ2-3	TGTGCCAGCTCACCACCTAGCACAGATACGCAGTATTTT	CASSPPSTDTQYF
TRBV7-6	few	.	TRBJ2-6	TGTGCCAGCAGCCCCCAAGCACCCGCGGGGGCCAACGTCCTGACTTTC	CASSPQAPAGANVLTF
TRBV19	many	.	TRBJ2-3	TGTGCCAGTGGAACAGGAGGGGGGTTCGCAGATACGCAGTATTTT	CASGTGGGFADTQYF
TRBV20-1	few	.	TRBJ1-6	TGCAGTGCTAGGGACGAGACGGCAAGCTCCTATAATTCACCCCTCCACTTT	CSARDETASSYNSPLHF
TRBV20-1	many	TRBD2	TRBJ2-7	TGCAGTGCTAGGGCGACTAGCGGGACGCAGGACGAGCAGTACTTC	CSARATSGTQDEQYF
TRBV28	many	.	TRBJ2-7	TGTGCCAGCAGTTTAACAGTGCCTTACGAGCAGTACTTC	CASSLTVPYEQYF
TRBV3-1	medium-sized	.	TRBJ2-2	TGTGCCAGCAGCCAAGATTATAACGGGGAGCTGTTTTTT	CASSQDYNGELFF
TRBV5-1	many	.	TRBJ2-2	TGCGCCAGCAGCAGGGATCCGACTAGTAGCGGATCGAACACCGGGGAGCTGTTTTTT	CASSRDPTSSGSNTGELFF
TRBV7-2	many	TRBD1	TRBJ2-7	TGTGCCAGCAGCTTAGGACAGGGGGATGGGGAGCAGTACTTC	CASSLGQGDGEQYF
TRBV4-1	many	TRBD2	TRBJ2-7	TGCGCCAGCAGCCATAGCGGGGGTCCCTACGAGCAGTACTTC	CASSHSGGPYEQYF
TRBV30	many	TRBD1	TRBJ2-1	TGTGCCTGGAGTTTACAGGGGGGTGAGCAGTTCTTC	CAWSLQGGEQFF
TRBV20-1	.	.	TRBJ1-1	TGCAGTGCCAAGGGAGGGCTGGGCACTGAAGCTTTCTTT	CSAKGGLGTEAFF
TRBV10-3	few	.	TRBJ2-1	TGTGCCATCAGACCGGGCTCTGGCAATGAGCAGTTCTTC	CAIRPGSGNEQFF
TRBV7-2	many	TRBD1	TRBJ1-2	TGTGCCAGCAGCTTATTACAGGGGGCGCTTGGCTACACCTTC	CASSLLQGALGYTF
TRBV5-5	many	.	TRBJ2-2	TGTGCCAGCCTAAGGACAGCGACGAACACCGGGGAGCTGTTTTTT	CASLRTATNTGELFF
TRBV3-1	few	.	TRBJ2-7	TGTGCCAGCAGCCAAGTTCAGTGGGCCTTCGCCGAGCAGTACTTC	CASSQVQWAFAEQYF
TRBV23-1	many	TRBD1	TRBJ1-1	TGCGCCAGCACCACAGGGGGCTCTGAAGCTTTCTTT	CASTTGGSEAFF
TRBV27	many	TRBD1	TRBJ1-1	TGTGCCAGCAGTTTTGAACAGGGGACTGAAGCTTTCTTT	CASSFEQGTEAFF
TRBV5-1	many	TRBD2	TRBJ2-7	TGCGCCAGCAGCTTGGGAGGACTAGCGGGAACCTACGAGCAGTACTTC	CASSLGGLAGTYEQYF
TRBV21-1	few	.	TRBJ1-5	TGTGCCAGCAGCAAACCGGACCGGGGAATCCAGCCCCAGCATTTT	CASSKPDRGIQPQHF
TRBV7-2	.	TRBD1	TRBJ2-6	TGTGCCAGCAGCTTTTCTGGGACAGGGGGCACCAACGTCCTGACTTTC	CASSFSGTGGTNVLTF
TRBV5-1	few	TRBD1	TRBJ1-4	TGCGCCAGTAGCCCCACAGGGGCAACTAATGAAAAACTGTTTTTT	CASSPTGATNEKLFF
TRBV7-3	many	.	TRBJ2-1	TGTGCCAGCAGCCCGACGGTAAGCTCCTACAATGAGCAGTTCTTC	CASSPTVSSYNEQFF
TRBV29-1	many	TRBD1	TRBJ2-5	TGCAGCACCCAGACAGGGGGGGAGACCCAGTACTTC	CSTQTGGETQYF
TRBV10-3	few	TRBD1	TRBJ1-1	TGTGCCATCAGTGAGCTGGTTAGGGGACAGGGAGGATACACTGAAGCTTTCTTT	CAISELVRGQGGYTEAFF
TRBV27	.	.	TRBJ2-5	TGTGCCAGCAGTCCTGAAGGGGGGAGTCAAGAGACCCAGTACTTC	CASSPEGGSQETQYF
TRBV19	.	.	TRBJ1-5	TGTGCCAGTACCTTTAGAGGGGGGGCGACCGATAGCAATCAGCCCCAGCATTTT	CASTFRGGATDSNQPQHF
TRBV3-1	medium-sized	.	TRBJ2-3	TGTGCCAGCAGCCAAGCACAGGGCACAGATACGCAGTATTTT	CASSQAQGTDTQYF
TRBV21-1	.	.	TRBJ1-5	TGTGCCAGCTGCAGGACAGCCACCGATAGCAATCAGCCCCAGCATTTT	CASCRTATDSNQPQHF
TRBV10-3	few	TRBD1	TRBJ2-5	TGTGCCATCAGTGAGGACAGGGGTCAGTACTTC	CAISEDRGQYF
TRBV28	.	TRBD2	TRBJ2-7	TGTGCCAGCAGACGGAGCGGGAGTTCCTCCTACGAGCAGTACTTC	CASRRSGSSSYEQYF
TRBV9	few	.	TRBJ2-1	TGTGCCAGCAGCGTCGGGCAGGCCAGAAATGAGCAGTTCTTC	CASSVGQARNEQFF
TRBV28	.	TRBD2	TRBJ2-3	TGTGCCAGCACCTTCCGGGGGGTAACAGATACGCAGTATTTT	CASTFRGVTDTQYF
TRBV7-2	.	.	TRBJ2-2	TGTGCCAGCAGCCAGGGGACTACCGGGGAGCTGTTTTTT	CASSQGTTGELFF
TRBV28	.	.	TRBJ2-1	TGTGCCAGCACGGGGTCAGGGTACAATGAGCAGTTCTTC	CASTGSGYNEQFF
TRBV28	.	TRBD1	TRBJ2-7	TGTGCCAGCAGACGGACAGGGGGCTACGAGCAGTACTTC	CASRRTGGYEQYF
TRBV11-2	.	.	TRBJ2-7	TGTGCCAGCAGCTCCCTAATCGTCTACGAGCAGTACTTC	CASSSLIVYEQYF
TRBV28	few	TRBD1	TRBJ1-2	TGTGCCAGCAGTCCCCCGGGAGGGGGCGCGAGCTACACCTTC	CASSPPGGGASYTF
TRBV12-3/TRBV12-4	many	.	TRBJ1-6	TGTGCCAGCAGTTTTGGGCTAAACTCACCCCTCCACTTT	CASSFGLNSPLHF
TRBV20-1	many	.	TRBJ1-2	TGCAGTGTTCGCCCCGAGAGCTACTATGGCTACACCTTC	CSVRPESYYGYTF
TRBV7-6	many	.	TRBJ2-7	TGTGCCAGCAGCTTATCAGTTGGGGGCGAGCAGTACTTC	CASSLSVGGEQYF